One sample yielded the 17 T cell receptor beta chains listed below, sequenced in a study of breast tumors, draining lymph nodes, adjacent tissues. Each CDR3 protein is one row after TCRdb ran MiXCR on the multiplex PCR reads. The sample lists nearly 200,000 distinct CDR3 sequences, approximately 33% seen once, with over 4% in the top ten. Breast cancer patients provided tissue from their axillary draining lymph nodes. Sequenced material: axillary lymph node tissue. Receptor source: a female donor with breast cancer. Some clones in this sample may be carry-over from other donors' samples.

This clonotype showed up many times. The rearrangement uses TRBV30 and TRBJ1-2; 7 bases are shared with TRBD1. Germline values: CDR1 GTSNPN, CDR2 SVGIG (reference sequence). Trimming cost V 3 bases and J 6 bases; bases outside gene matches: 13. The CDR3 runs to 15 residues. The CDR3 spells CAWSPGWGQGDGYTF. As DNA, the CDR3 is TGTGCCTGGAGCCCCGGGTGGGGGCAGGGGGATGGCTACACCTTC.

At least ten counts were recorded for this clonotype. The rearrangement joins TRBV20-1 to TRBJ1-5; TRBD1 agrees at 8 bases. CDR3 length: 15 residues. The V and J ends lost 0 bases and 7 bases, in that order; junction bases with no gene match: 8. CDR1 and CDR2 (germline): DFQATT, SNEGSKA (reference sequence). The DNA for the CDR3 is TGCAGTGCTAGAGATCGGGCAGGGGGCGGGCAGCCCCAGCATTTT. It translates to CSARDRAGGGQPQHF.

The chain carries TRBV6-6 and TRBJ1-2; 10 bases line up with TRBD1. Germline CDR1 MNHNY, CDR2 SVGAGI (reference sequence). The CDR3 totals 14 residues. With V trimmed by 8 bases and J by 2 bases, 5 bases remained unmatched. The CDR3 sequence is CASGPTGGNYGYTF. The CDR3 DNA reads TGTGCCAGCGGCCCGACAGGGGGCAACTATGGCTACACCTTC.

In its sample, this clonotype was seen many times. The chain carries TRBV4-2 and TRBJ1-2; 7 nucleotides line up with TRBD1. Trimming at V came to 4 bases and at J to 5 bases, leaving 7 bases not matched to a gene. This CDR3 contains 14 residues. CDR1 and CDR2 (germline): LGHNA, YNFKEQ. For the CDR3, the DNA is TGTGCCAGCAGCCGAGAAGGGGGCGAATATGGCTACACCTTC. The encoded protein is CASSREGGEYGYTF.

As concerns this clonotype: A much bigger clone sits one base away, suggesting this may be a read error. Because the CDR3 is missing its conserved closing phenylalanine or tryptophan, this is likely a read error. J is TRBJ2-5 and V is TRBV7-2; D is unresolved. The CDR3 sequence is 14 residues long. V dropped 3 bases and J dropped 2 bases, with 10 bases sitting between them. Germline CDR1 and CDR2: SGHTA and FQGNSA. The CDR3 sequence: CASSFAGRQETQYL. CDR3 DNA: TGTGCCAGCAGCTTTGCAGGCAGACAAGAGACCCAGTACCTC.

This clonotype was seen more than once but under ten times. A much larger clone differs by one base, so this may be a read error. The CDR3: CSAKSGTSGTVTDTQYF. The CDR3 DNA sequence: TGCAGTGCCAAGTCCGGGACTAGCGGGACAGTTACAGATACGCAGTATTTT. The V and J genes are TRBV20-1 and TRBJ2-3, with 13 bases lining up with TRBD2. The CDR3 length is 17 residues. Germline V lookup: CDR1 DFQATT, CDR2 SNEGSKA (reference sequence). V shed 6 bases and J 3 bases; nucleotides not matched to a gene: 12.

J is TRBJ1-1 and V is TRBV9; the D is unclear. Germline V lookup: CDR1 SGDLS, CDR2 YYNGEE. The CDR3 has 13 amino acids. V was shortened by 0 bases and J by 11 bases, with 14 bases between the two germline ends. CDR3 nucleotide sequence: TGTGCCAGCAGCGTAGTAATGGACTCCGGGGCTTTCTTT. It translates to CASSVVMDSGAFF.

This clonotype was found many times. The V gene is TRBV20-1, the J gene TRBJ2-7; 10 bases agree with TRBD1. Trimming cost V 5 bases and J 3 bases; bases outside gene matches: 4. The CDR3 has 13 amino acids. Germline-derived CDR1 and CDR2 are DFQATT and SNEGSKA (reference sequence). The CDR3 region has the DNA TGCAGTGCTTGGAGGGACAGGGGCTACGAGCAGTACTTC. It yields the protein CSAWRDRGYEQYF.

The chain recombines TRBV20-1 with TRBJ1-1; D unclear. Trimming took 4 bases from V and 2 from J, leaving 14 bases between them. This CDR3 has 14 residues. From germline, CDR1 is DFQATT and CDR2 SNEGSKA (reference sequence). CDR3 coding DNA: TGCAGTGCTATAGATCCGGCGGGCAACACTGAAGCTTTCTTT. Translating it yields CSAIDPAGNTEAFF.

This sequence joins TRBV14 and TRBJ1-3; TRBD1 might be the D (5 bases). Germline values: CDR1 SGHDN, CDR2 FVKESK. V was pared by 1 base and J by 3 bases, with 10 bases between. The CDR3 spans 15 residues. DNA of the CDR3: TGTGCCAGCAGCCAAGGGACGGGGGTTGGAAACACCATATATTTT. It translates to CASSQGTGVGNTIYF.

This clonotype was counted at least ten times. V is TRBV12-3 or TRBV12-4 and J is TRBJ1-2; 8 bases are a match to TRBD1. V lost 4 bases, J lost 4 bases, and 8 bases stayed unmatched. CDR3 size: 15 residues. This CDR3 is CASSSPTGAGYGYTF. The CDR3 bases are TGTGCCAGCAGTTCCCCGACAGGGGCGGGCTATGGCTACACCTTC.

The chain carries TRBV7-3 and TRBJ2-3; 8 bases match TRBD2. This CDR3 comprises 18 residues. Germline trimming cut 4 bases from V and 5 bases from J; bases unmatched to any gene: 17. CDR1 and CDR2 (germline): SGHTA, FQGTGA. The CDR3 loop is CASSSVYADSGGIDTQYF. As DNA, the CDR3 is TGTGCCAGCAGCTCCGTGTACGCCGACAGCGGGGGTATAGATACGCAGTATTTT.

This clonotype has at least ten counts. A read error may account for a junction end that differs from germline. This chain uses TRBV3-1 with TRBJ1-2, with D uncertain. The length of the CDR3 is 15 residues. Germline-derived CDR1 and CDR2 are LGHDT and YNNKEL (reference sequence). The CDR3 spells CASSQAGGGNYGYTF. As DNA, the CDR3 is TGCGCCAGCAGCCAAGCCGGAGGTGGTAACTATGGCTACACCTTC.

This clonotype came up a few times. This sequence joins TRBV19 and TRBJ2-7; 12 bases fit TRBD1. This CDR3 is built from 14 residues. J gave up 4 bases and V 8 bases, and 6 bases lay outside the gene matches. Germline CDR1 and CDR2: LNHDA and SQIVND (reference sequence). This chain's CDR3 is CASGPGQGAYEQYF. As DNA, the CDR3 is TGTGCCAGTGGTCCGGGACAGGGGGCTTACGAGCAGTACTTC.

This clonotype was counted ten times or more. The chain carries TRBV7-9 and TRBJ2-7; maybe TRBD2 (6 bases). CDR1 and CDR2 from the germline V gene are SEHNR and FQNEAQ (reference sequence). V lost 4 bases, J lost 6 bases, and 22 bases lay in between. CDR3 length equals 16 residues. DNA for the CDR3: TGTGCCAGCAGCTCACCACCCCGGGAGCCAGGAGGCGAGCAGTACTTC. Translation gives CASSSPPREPGGEQYF.

As for this clonotype: The conserved final phenylalanine or tryptophan is absent from the CDR3, which likely points to a read error. V usage is TRBV9 and J usage is TRBJ1-2; possible D gene TRBD1, 5 bases. CDR3 size: 13 residues. V lost 9 bases and J lost 0, with 12 bases in between. CDR1 and CDR2 from the germline V gene are SGDLS and YYNGEE. In DNA, the CDR3 is TGTGCCAACAGGACGGAAGCTAACTATGGCTACACCTCC. It encodes CANRTEANYGYTS.

The sample holds a few counts of this clonotype. This may stem from a read error, because a much larger clone lies one nucleotide away. The V gene is TRBV20-1, the J gene TRBJ2-1, with D tentatively TRBD1 or TRBD2 (5 bases each). The CDR3 extends over 14 amino acids. V lost 6 bases and J 9 bases, leaving 21 bases between the germline ends. The V gene's germline CDR1 is DFQATT and CDR2 SNEGSKA (reference sequence). Here the CDR3 DNA reads TGCAGTGCGCCGGGGAATTCAGGGCACACTGAGCAGTTCTTC. Residues: CSAPGNSGHTEQFF.